This T cell receptor (beta chain) is drawn from a study of tissue T cells after allogeneic stem cell transplantation. Produced via immunoSEQ multiplex PCR; TCRdb's table is partial and in-frame only. The profile shows approximately 45,000 clones, roughly 92% of them singletons. CDR1 is SGHNT and CDR2 is YYREEE in the germline V gene (reference sequence). The V end was cut by 0 bases, the J end by 4 bases, with 5 bases between. CDR3 length: 13 amino acids. Study-wide results and limits: Few T cell clones were shared across patients, but motif clusters showed tissue-specific shared signatures.

This clone was found a few times. Its antigen is undetermined. This specimen was blood, taken before transplantation. V is TRBV5-4 and J is TRBJ1-5; no clear D gene. This clonotype originated in a woman aged 35 to 70 who later had graft-versus-host disease after an allogeneic stem cell transplant. For the CDR3, the DNA is TGTGCCAGCAGCTTGGATCGGAATCAGCCCCAGCATTTT. This translates into CASSLDRNQPQHF.